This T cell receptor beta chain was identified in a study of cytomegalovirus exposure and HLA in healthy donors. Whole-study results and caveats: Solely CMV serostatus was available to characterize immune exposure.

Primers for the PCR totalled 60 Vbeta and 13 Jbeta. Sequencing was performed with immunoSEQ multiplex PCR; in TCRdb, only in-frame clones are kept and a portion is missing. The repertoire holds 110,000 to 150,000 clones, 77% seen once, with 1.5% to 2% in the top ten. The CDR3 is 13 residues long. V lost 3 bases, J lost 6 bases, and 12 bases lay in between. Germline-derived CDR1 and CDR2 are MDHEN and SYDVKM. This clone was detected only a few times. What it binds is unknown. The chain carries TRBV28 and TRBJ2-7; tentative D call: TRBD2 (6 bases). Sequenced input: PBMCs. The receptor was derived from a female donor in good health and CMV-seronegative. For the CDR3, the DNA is TGTGCCAGCAGTTTCGGGAGTCCGCCCGAGCAGTACTTC. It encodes CASSFGSPPEQYF.